This T cell receptor beta chain emerged from a study of radiotherapy plus CTLA-4 blockade in lung cancer. Study information: Objective responses were observed in around a sixth of patients, and disease control was achieved by approximately 34%. Study conclusions and caveats: Best predicting response, reportedly, were early blood T cell clone dynamics, with interferon-beta. Some TCR clones had been derived from tumors. These clones expanded in peripheral blood after radiotherapy plus ipilimumab.

Only in-frame clones appear in the TCRdb table, and some are missing; sequencing was by immunoSEQ multiplex PCR. Here the sample spans 43,000 or so clones, roughly 63% being singletons. Germline CDR1 is LNHDA and CDR2 is SQIVND (reference sequence). This CDR3 comprises 13 residues. The ends were cut back, 7 bases at V and 8 bases at J, with 17 bases in the middle. Ipilimumab CTLA-4 blockade and focal radiation were given to patients with chemo-refractory metastatic non-small-cell lung cancer. Points on this clone: What it binds is not known.

The sequencing here drew on peripheral blood, taken from a patient treated with radiotherapy plus ipilimumab. This clonotype originated in a human donor with non-small cell lung cancer who had a partial response to radiotherapy plus ipilimumab. The V and J genes are TRBV19 and TRBJ1-1; D may be TRBD1 (6 bases). The CDR3 protein is CASMARDTTEAFF. The CDR3 coding sequence is TGTGCCAGTATGGCCCGGGACACGACCGAAGCTTTCTTT.